This T cell receptor (beta chain) was sequenced for a study of regulatory T cells in long-lasting Graves disease (TCRdb year 2021). About the investigation overall: Newly diagnosed Graves' disease patients had taken antithyroid drugs for less than 3 months. Patients with persistent Graves' disease were compared with patients with newly diagnosed Graves' disease using TCR sequencing and RNA sequencing of peripheral blood. The study was registered as a clinical trial and conducted in China. A total of around 35 samples were covered by TCR sequencing, comprising roughly 13 persistent and around 20 newly diagnosed Graves' disease patients. Results and caveats for the whole study, not just this receptor: The authors noted that the small sample size was a limitation that may lower accuracy. The study examined only peripheral blood because the primary lesion, thyroid tissue, could not be accessed. Preferential use of TRBV28, TRBJ1-2 and TRBJ2-5 was observed in persistent disease, whereas TRBV20-1 and TRBJ2-1 were favored in newly diagnosed disease. Compared with newly diagnosed patients, patients with persistent Graves' disease had lower TCR Shannon entropy and fewer highly expanded clones, which suggests clonal expansion. Sequencing and analysis were restricted to the TCR beta chain. Persistent patients shared more public clonotypes among themselves (around 2,700) than newly diagnosed patients did (roughly 920).

V ends up 5 bases short and J 9 bases short, with an unmatched junction base count of 9. The CDR3, cysteine through phenylalanine, is 15 amino acids long. Only the CDR3 part of the read is kept: 45 bases, read in frame from the first base. The germline V gene (reference sequence) supplies CDR1 PRHDT and CDR2 FYEKMQ. About this clonotype itself: There is no known antigen for this receptor. No clone much larger than this one lies a single base away; base qualities are absent.

The library was built by means of multiplex PCR. The listed sequencing device is Illumina HiSeq 4000. To build TCR beta libraries, CDR3 regions were amplified by Arm-PCR using iRepertoire HTBI primers. PCR products were gel purified before sequencing. The original pipeline was this. Gene usage analysis of CDR3 amino acid clonotypes relied on the 62 TRBV and about 15 TRBJ segments identified across samples. COPE and FqMerger were used to merge filtered high-quality paired reads into contigs. Contigs were aligned with BLAST to IMGT TRBV, TRBD and TRBJ reference genes, and CDR3 was defined per IMGT. Any clonotype with a frequency above 0.1% was counted as a highly expanded clone. Repertoire diversity was measured by Shannon entropy, and V-J evenness by the Gini coefficient. A clonotype found in more than one individual was treated as public. TCRdb reanalyzed the raw reads on its own, using fastp at Q25 for trimming and MiXCR for clone calling, and kept in-frame beta chains. Identical CDR3 protein sequences are pooled into one entry, listed with their most common genes and DNA. In this record, the V and J calls reflect TCRdb's handling and not the investigators' own analysis. The sample profile shows a few hundred thousand distinct CDR3 sequences; 18% of them were found once. The ten largest clones capture less than 15% of the sample.

The time point label, read with the paper, signifies: newly diagnosed GD, antithyroid drugs for less than 3 months. For both TCR sequencing and RNA sequencing, RNA was extracted from PBMCs using TRIzol. The diagnosis of Graves' disease was made according to American Thyroid Association guidelines. Recruitment of patients was carried out at an endocrinology department in Xi'an, China. Each patient gave 7 to 9.5 milliliters of peripheral blood, collected in an EDTA anticoagulant tube. Ficoll Paque Plus density gradient separation was used to isolate PBMCs, and no further T cell sorting was performed. An Agilent 2100 Bioanalyzer and agarose gel were used to check RNA quality, and a NanoDrop 2000 was used to measure RNA concentration. The sample was also linked to a second study, of T cells in Graves' hyperthyroidism and ophthalmopathy. As that second study puts it: Stable Graves' hyperthyroidism was defined as no progression to ophthalmopathy during 18 months of follow-up. The hyperthyroidism patients were between 18 and 65 years old and newly diagnosed, with a disease duration of less than 2 months. Exclusion was applied to patients with uncontrolled infections, other autoimmune diseases, pregnancy or lactation. Diagnoses were established on the basis of clinical symptoms, serum thyroxine and TRAb, thyroid ultrasound, and orbital computed tomography. A first-round RT-PCR of the TCR CDR3 used the HTBI primer set with the Qiagen OneStep RT-PCR kit. Blood samples also contained most of the expanded thyroid clonotypes (frequency above 0.001), which suggests that blood repertoires may reflect thyroid immune responses. A 13 V-J signature model separated ophthalmopathy from stable hyperthyroidism, with around 91% sensitivity and roughly 81% specificity in cross-validation and 80%/75% in testing. In validation, the model predicted progression to ophthalmopathy with approximately 69% sensitivity and about 73% specificity, a median of approximately 6.7 months before onset. TCR V-J signatures able to tell the groups apart were searched for in a discovery cohort of more than 90 patients, of whom under 45 had Graves' ophthalmopathy and 57 had stable Graves' hyperthyroidism. An independent validation cohort of around 19 hyperthyroidism patients and some 15 patients who later progressed to ophthalmopathy tested prospective prediction of ophthalmopathy. The approximately 97 discovery patients were randomly divided into training and test sets at a 7:3 ratio. In addition, the study compared T-cell repertoires in thyroid tissue and in blood from about six Graves' hyperthyroidism patients. After blood sampling, hyperthyroidism patients were treated with methimazole at a starting dose of 30 mg daily, and ophthalmopathy patients were treated with high-dose intravenous methylprednisolone. Libraries were constructed in a second round of multiplex PCR, after which size selection and purification were performed. Sequencing of the libraries was done on an Illumina HiSeq2000 using paired-end 100 bp reads. SOAPnuke was used to process the raw data, with reads discarded if the reads contained adapters or uncalled bases, had a mean Phred below 15, or lacked an exact constant-primer or identifier match. COPE v1.2.5 was used to merge the high-quality paired reads, and each unique nucleotide sequence was defined as a clonotype. MiTCR v1.1 was used to align clonotypes to the IMGT TRBV, TRBD and TRBJ reference segments. Only V-J combinations with frequency above 0.0001, covering 99% to 99.2% of repertoires, were analysed. The TCS score was defined as F50 (clonal expansion) divided by E x V (chaos), with BLOSUM62-based TCRdist calculated between CDR3 peptides within each V-J. Welch's t-statistics and random forest reduced roughly 540 V-J features to 13, which were used in a naive Bayes classifier (R e1071). Sample size was not statistically predetermined, and investigators were not blinded to group allocation. TCR Vbeta CDR3 sequencing of some 140 peripheral blood samples (more than 40 ophthalmopathy, about 80 hyperthyroidism and roughly 17 progressor patients) is reported in the paper.

The chain is made from TRBV13 and TRBJ2-1; the central 11 bases match TRBD2. This sequence was found in a woman under 40 with Graves disease. Donor details come from another sample of the same person, matched by shared clones. Sequenced material: peripheral blood mononuclear cells (PBMCs), taken at new diagnosis, from a patient treated with antithyroid drugs. The DNA sequence is given as TGTGCCAGCAGCGACCCTAGCGGGGGGCGAGGTGAGCAGTTCTTC. Its protein product is CASSDPSGGRGEQFF.